The 14 T cell receptor beta chains presented below share a single source sample, sequenced in a study of CD8 T cells in ankylosing spondylitis. Study findings and constraints: Characteristic of ankylosing spondylitis blood, it appeared, was a TCR beta motif comprising roughly 8 highly homologous variants.

TCRdb used MiXCR to reprocess the 5' RACE reads, holding one entry per CDR3 protein. The sample lists 750,000 to 850,000 distinct CDR3 sequences, about 12% occurring once. These TCRs are of unknown antigen specificity. The sequenced material came from blood, either unsorted or a sorted T cell fraction (not recorded which). These receptors came from a male donor with ankylosing spondylitis.

In its sample, this clonotype was seen a few times. The chain uses TRBV20-1 and TRBJ1-1, with a possible D match to TRBD1 (5 bases). Germline assignment: CDR1 DFQATT and CDR2 SNEGSKA (reference sequence). Trimming left V 5 bases short and J 3 bases short, with 10 bases between. The CDR3 has 12 residues. CDR3 DNA: TGCAGTGCTGGGACTCCAGACACTGAAGCTTTCTTT. This encodes CSAGTPDTEAFF.

To note about this clonotype: At one end the junction does not follow the germline gene, possibly because of a read error. The chain carries TRBV28 and TRBJ2-5; D remains unclear. Per the germline V gene, CDR1 is MDHEN and CDR2 is SYDVKM. The CDR3 has 12 residues. CDR3: CARSLAARRQYF. The CDR3 region has the DNA TGTGCCAGAAGTTTGGCGGCGCGTAGGCAGTACTTC.

This clonotype was detected only a few times. This chain joins TRBV6-2 or TRBV6-3 and TRBJ2-7; D possibly corresponds to TRBD1 (5 bases). This CDR3 is 13 amino acids long. The germline V gene encodes CDR1 MNHEY and CDR2 SVGEGT. With 7 bases removed from V and 1 base from J, the gap between germline ends came to 11 bases. The CDR3 DNA is TGTGCCAGCAAGAAGCAGGGTTCCTACGAGCAGTACTTC. Translated, it gives CASKKQGSYEQYF.

This clonotype showed up many times. The V and J genes are TRBV29-1 and TRBJ2-3; TRBD1 or TRBD2 may be the D gene (5 bases each). V dropped 7 bases and J dropped 4 bases, with 18 bases sitting between them. The CDR3 runs 14 residues. Germline lookup yields CDR1 SQVTM and CDR2 ANQGSEA. CDR3 nucleotide sequence: TGCAGCGGAGGCCGGGACCTTGACGCAGATACGCAGTATTTT. This codes for CSGGRDLDADTQYF.

The genes are TRBV20-1 and TRBJ1-6; unclear D gene. CDR1 is DFQATT, CDR2 SNEGSKA, per germline (reference sequence). The CDR3 spans 14 residues. Written as DNA, the CDR3 is TGCAGCGCCCGGACCACCTCCTATAATTCACCCCTCCACTTT. Encoded protein: CSARTTSYNSPLHF.

A few counts support this clonotype. The chain recombines TRBV7-8 with TRBJ2-3; 7 bases map to TRBD2. V gave up 3 bases and J gave up 5 bases; unmatched junction bases: 2. The CDR3 totals 13 residues. The germline gives CDR1 SGHVS, CDR2 FQNEAQ. CDR3 protein: CASSFGLVDTQYF. CDR3 coding DNA: TGTGCCAGCAGCTTCGGACTAGTAGATACGCAGTATTTT. Drawing the rest from reference TRBV7-8 and TRBJ2-3, the complete variable domain is GAGVSQSPRYKVAKRGQDVALRCDPISGHVSLFWYQQALGQGPEFLTYFQNEAQLDKSGLPSDRFFAERPEGSVSTLKIQRTQQEDSAVYLCASSFGLVDTQYFGPGTRLTVL.

This clonotype has at least ten counts. This chain joins TRBV5-1 and TRBJ1-5; possibly TRBD1 for D (5 bases). The germline CDR1 and CDR2 sequences are SGHRS and YFSETQ. The CDR3 is 15 residues long. Deletions cut 4 bases from V and 6 bases from J, with 17 bases between. CDR3 in amino acids: CASSPTAGAGQPQHF. CDR3 nucleotides: TGCGCCAGCAGCCCGACAGCCGGGGCCGGTCAGCCCCAGCATTTT.

The chain is built from TRBV20-1 and TRBJ2-3; D is perhaps TRBD2 (5 bases). This CDR3 has 14 residues. Per germline, CDR1 DFQATT and CDR2 SNEGSKA (reference sequence). V shed 6 bases and J shed 6 bases, with 19 bases lying between them. CDR3 in DNA: TGCAGTGCCCTGCCTACCCGGAGGCGTGATACGCAGTATTTT. This codes for CSALPTRRRDTQYF.

On this clonotype itself: This likely comes from a read error, as the CDR3 has no conserved phenylalanine or tryptophan at its end. The limits of the CDR3 on the DNA are not certain, so only TCRdb's listed CDR3 is given. V and J are TRBV10-3 and TRBJ2-7; the table gives TRBD1 as D, unverified against the DNA. Germline-derived CDR1 and CDR2 are ENHRY and SYGVKD. The CDR3 region is 12 residues in length, termini included. CDR3 loop: CAISESSGPGYL.

The table lists this clonotype with a few counts. The genes are TRBV6-5 and TRBJ1-4; TRBD1 might be the D (5 bases). This CDR3 contains 15 residues. Germline V gene data show CDR1 as MNHEY and CDR2 as SVGAGI. Trimming left V 4 bases short and J 5 bases short, with 14 bases between. In DNA, the CDR3 is TGTGCCAGCAGTTCCCTGGGACGGCAAAATGAAAAACTGTTTTTT. Translating it yields CASSSLGRQNEKLFF.

This clonotype was observed a handful of times. The chain uses TRBV6-5 and TRBJ2-5, with no clear D. The V gene lost 2 bases and the J gene lost 2 bases, with 9 bases spanning the gap. The germline CDR1 and CDR2 sequences are MNHEY and SVGAGI. CDR3 size: 14 residues. This CDR3 is CASSYVGRQETQYF. CDR3 nucleotides: TGTGCCAGCAGTTACGTCGGACGGCAAGAGACCCAGTACTTC.

This chain links TRBV12-3 or TRBV12-4 with TRBJ2-1; TRBD2 matches at 7 bases. The CDR3 totals 17 residues. The V and J ends lost 5 bases and 0 bases, in that order; junction bases with no gene match: 10. DNA of the CDR3: TGTGCCAGCAGTGGTCCCGGGACTACATACTCCTACAATGAGCAGTTCTTC. Residues: CASSGPGTTYSYNEQFF.

In this sample, this clonotype turned up a few times. In DNA form, the CDR3 reads TGCAGCGTTGTGGACAGGGGGCCAGAGACCCAGTACTTC. This gives the protein CSVVDRGPETQYF. The V call is TRBV29-1, the J call TRBJ2-5; 11 bases align to TRBD1. V gave up 4 bases and J gave up 4 bases; unmatched junction bases: 2. Germline CDR1 and CDR2: SQVTM and ANQGSEA. The CDR3 loop spans 13 amino acids.

This clonotype was counted at least ten times. The J gene is TRBJ1-1, the V gene TRBV7-3, with D possibly TRBD1 on 5 matching bases. The V end lost 0 bases, the J end lost 7 bases, and 9 bases lay between the germline ends. Germline assignment: CDR1 SGHTA and CDR2 FQGTGA. The length of the CDR3 is 13 residues. The chain's CDR3 is CASSLTMGGEAFF. For the CDR3, the DNA is TGTGCCAGCAGCTTAACGATGGGGGGTGAAGCTTTCTTT.